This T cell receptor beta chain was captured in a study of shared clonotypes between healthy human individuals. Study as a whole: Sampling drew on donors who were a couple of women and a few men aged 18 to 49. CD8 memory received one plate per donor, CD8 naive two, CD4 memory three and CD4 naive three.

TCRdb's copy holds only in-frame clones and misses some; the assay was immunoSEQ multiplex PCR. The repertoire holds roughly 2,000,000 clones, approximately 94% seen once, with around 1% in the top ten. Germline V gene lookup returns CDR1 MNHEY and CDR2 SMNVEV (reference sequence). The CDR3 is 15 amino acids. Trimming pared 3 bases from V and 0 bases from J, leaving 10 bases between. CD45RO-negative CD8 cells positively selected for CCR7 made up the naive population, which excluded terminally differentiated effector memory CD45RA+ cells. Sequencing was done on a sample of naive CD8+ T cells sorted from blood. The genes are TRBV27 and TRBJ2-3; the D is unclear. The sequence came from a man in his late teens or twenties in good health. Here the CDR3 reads CASSLVKTSTDTQYF. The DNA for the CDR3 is TGTGCCAGCAGTTTGGTGAAAACTAGCACAGATACGCAGTATTTT.